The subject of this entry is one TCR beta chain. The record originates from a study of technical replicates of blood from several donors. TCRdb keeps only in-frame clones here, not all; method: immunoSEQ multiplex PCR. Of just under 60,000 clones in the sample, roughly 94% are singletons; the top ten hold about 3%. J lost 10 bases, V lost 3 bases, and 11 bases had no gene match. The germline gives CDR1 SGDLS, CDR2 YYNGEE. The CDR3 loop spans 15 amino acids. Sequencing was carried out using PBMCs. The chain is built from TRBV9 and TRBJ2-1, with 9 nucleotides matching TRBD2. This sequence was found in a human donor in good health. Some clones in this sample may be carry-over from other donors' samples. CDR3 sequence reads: CASSAGGGESREQFF. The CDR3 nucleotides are TGTGCCAGCAGCGCCGGCGGGGGGGAATCCCGGGAGCAGTTCTTC.